This T cell receptor beta chain stems from a study of cytomegalovirus exposure and HLA in healthy donors (TCRdb year 2017). Looking at the study overall: In an earlier analysis of around 540 of the donors, about 260 Gb of sequence data and about 110 million unique TCR beta sequences from 180 million or so T cells were reported. A later genetic analysis used genome-wide SNP genotypes for about three fifths of the 666 donors, treating that subset as a discovery cohort. An early release covering 550 to 650 HLA-typed donors comprised 250 to 350 gigabases of sequencing data and 85 million or so unique TCR sequences. An earlier analysis of 587 of the donors used high-throughput TCR beta sequencing to judge whether each TCR beta V gene segment behaved as functional or pseudogenic. HLA typing covered class I and class II loci at four-digit resolution. Along with the approximately 700-subject first cohort, a separate validation cohort of over a hundred different subjects was used. All discovery cohort repertoires had been generated using a single sequencing platform. To study patterns of TCR occurrence, a later analysis re-analyzed previously published TCR beta repertoires from 650 to 750 donors and added high-resolution HLA genotyping. The genetic ancestry cluster associated with self-reported Caucasian donors included 81% of the approximately 430 genotyped donors. Donor age, sex, ethnicity and CMV serostatus were compiled alongside the repertoire data. The number of donors typed differed by locus, with 629-630 for A, B, C, DRB1 and DQB1, more than 500 for DQA1, nearly 610 for DPA1, and around 450 for DPB1. A handful of DR-DQ haplotypes were treated as single units for association and clustering because of strong linkage in the cohort. The aim of the study was to test whether cataloging public T cell receptors could identify signatures of past pathogen exposure. Rather than using new phenotypic data, the later analysis identified candidate immune exposures from TCR beta sequences and from how often those sequences occurred across donors. Among some 400 genotyped donors of the cohort, an average of about 220,000 unique TCR beta nucleotide sequences was sequenced per donor, of which about 18% were non-productive. The study combined high-throughput TCR immunosequencing, statistical association of individual TCRs with disease status, and machine learning to predict cytomegalovirus infection status. The study profiled the T cell repertoires of hundreds of subjects by immunosequencing and related them to cytomegalovirus serostatus. On the study overall, not on this receptor specifically: A few of the identified cytomegalovirus-associated TCR beta chains were confirmed in vitro to be specific for cytomegalovirus antigens. In a later analysis, some 18,000 TCR beta sequences were associated with specific HLA alleles at a false discovery rate of 0.05. A group of highly shared sequence variants was considered likely to be a technical artifact of the sequencing pipeline. Only TCR beta chains were sequenced in this cohort, and the absence of alpha or paired-chain data limited detectable features. In an earlier analysis of fewer than 700 of the donors, most TCR beta V segments appeared in productive rearrangements about 87% or about 30% of the time, broadly matching IMGT annotations. When HLA alleles, especially DR and DQ, strongly co-occurred, TCR associations were difficult to assign to individual alleles. In a later genetic analysis, fewer N-insertions in productive TCRs were reported among donors in an Asian-associated ancestry cluster than the approximately 670-donor mean. Linkage disequilibrium might explain the correlated functional status among segregating V segments, but an unknown experimental factor could not be ruled out. Several of the top co-occurrence clusters appeared to be linked to parvovirus B19, influenza, CMV and Epstein-Barr virus, according to a later analysis. It was suggested by the authors that the approach could potentially be generalized to other disease states and immunological phenotypes. In a later analysis, HLA-associated TCR beta chains showed more clonal expansion and lower generation probabilities than non-associated chains that were equally common. According to a later analysis, most CMV-associated TCR beta chains appeared to be HLA-restricted, and the HLA associations seemed to be driven largely by CMV exposure. CMV serostatus was the only immune exposure information available for the cohort. A further reported finding was that TCR beta sequences accurately predicted the HLA-A and HLA-B alleles for most subjects in the first cohort. Because the 87-base-pair reads could not distinguish some IMGT-functional V segments, including TRBV6-2 and TRBV6-3, those segments were excluded. The classifier was reported to diagnose cytomegalovirus status with high specificity and sensitivity in both the original cohort and the validation cohort. According to a later analysis, TCR association rates differed among HLA loci, with DRB1 alleles showing the most associated TCRs and HLA-C alleles showing the fewest. The earlier analysis of around 600 of the donors excluded some 15 rarely observed V segments, including chromosome 9 orphons, because counts were too low. While some public TCRs were present in many individuals, most TCR sequences turned up only very rarely across donors. Roughly uniform sequencing depth across donors was assumed in presence/absence analyses, although this assumption may not hold. The study listed 150 to 200 TCR beta chains as associated with cytomegalovirus. A later genetic analysis associated a missense DCLRE1C variant with V-gene and J-gene trimming of TCR beta chains, and an independent cohort replicated the association. Because HLA typing was unavailable for some donors at each locus, only the typed subset was used in association tests.

The germline ends are 4 bases apart after V is trimmed by 4 bases and J by 1 base. Spanning cysteine to phenylalanine, the CDR3 consists of 13 amino acids. The entry retains the CDR3 DNA only, 39 bases that are in frame from base 1. Per the germline V gene, MNHEY is the CDR1 and SVGAGI is the CDR2. In total, 600 or so healthy bone marrow donors made up the cohort. Cohort members were all nominally healthy when sampled, although unrecorded immune exposures were likely present. The donor tested CMV seropositive and was one of the 289 seropositive cohort members. Each donor provided a peripheral blood sample, and peripheral blood mononuclear cells were used for TCR beta sequencing. Genomic DNA extraction from the blood cell samples was performed with the Qiagen DNeasy Blood Extraction Kit. Receptor libraries were prepared by the immunoSEQ multiplex PCR assay. A mixture of 60 forward primers for TCR Vbeta segments and 13 reverse primers for TCR Jbeta segments was used in the multiplex PCR. The CDR3 region of rearranged TCR beta genes was amplified from genomic DNA by a multiplex PCR assay. The amplified TCR beta libraries were sequenced on the Illumina HiSeq System as 87-base-pair reads. Per the authors' processing: A later analysis counted around 72 million unique TCR beta chains across the 550 to 750 repertoires, and roughly 10 million of these chains were shared by at least two donors. A nearest-neighbor algorithm error-corrected the raw reads and collapsed the reads into unique sequences, merging closely related sequences to remove PCR and sequencing errors. CDR3 sequences were aligned to IMGT reference sequences to assign V, D and J gene segments. For a sequence to be retained, a match of at least six nucleotides to both a V gene segment and a J gene segment was required. Rearrangements were called productive when the CDR3 lacked stop codons and stayed in frame with V and J; all others were non-productive. CDR3 was defined according to IMGT convention as the region running from the second conserved V-encoded cysteine to the conserved J-encoded phenylalanine. Sequences without an unambiguous match to a single V gene segment were excluded from the earlier analysis of about 600 of the donors. In an earlier analysis of approximately 610 of the donors, V segments were called functional above 56.7% productive rearrangements and were called segregating when the between-donor standard deviation exceeded 5%. A statistical classification framework was developed to diagnose cytomegalovirus status using the catalog of TCR beta chain sequences. In a later analysis, V and J genes were assigned by comparing TCR nucleotide sequences against IMGT/GENE-DB human TR gene sequences. In a later analysis, CDR3 sequences and most-parsimonious VDJ recombination scenarios were assigned using the TCRdist pipeline. In a later analysis, every TCR beta chain was defined by the combination of its CDR3 amino acid sequence and its V-gene family, and reads without a unique V-gene family were dropped. A later analysis removed 592 highly shared, low-generation-probability nucleotide sequences to deal with suspected cross-contamination and a sequencing artifact. In a later analysis, a clonal expansion index was calculated for each public chain from normalized within-repertoire ranks of inferred template counts. In a later analysis, generation probabilities were computed using a VDJ recombination model fitted to out-of-frame rearrangements, and the results were checked against IGoR. In a later analysis, hypergeometric tests were used to score TCR-TCR, TCR-HLA and TCR-CMV co-occurrence, with a repertoire-size bias correction applied to TCR pairs. To estimate false discovery rates, a later analysis permuted the HLA or CMV assignments 20 times. In a later analysis, co-occurring TCRs were grouped with DBSCAN, and TCRdist sequence similarity was added when clustering was performed within HLA-allele-positive subsets. For co-occurrence clustering, repertoires with fewer than 30,000 or more than 120,000 public chains were excluded, along with a handful of repertoires with anomalous nucleotide sharing. What TCRdb holds here is the immuneACCESS table cut down to in-frame rearrangements. Part of the clones is not present; checked against another copy, under half of the missing clones reflect an unresolved V gene, and the others are unexplained. The V and J calls and clone size come from that table; D and trimming were worked out from the DNA. The sample records fewer than 200,000 clones, around 73% of which are singletons. The top ten clones comprise under 7% of the sample.

This clone has more than one count but fewer than ten. This receptor's antigen is unknown. Base qualities are not at hand, and no much larger clone is one base apart. The chain employs TRBV6-5 and TRBJ2-2, with the D segment identity uncertain. The source is a woman younger than 35 in good health and CMV-seropositive. Material: PBMCs. The DNA reads TGTGCCAGCAGTTCGGTGAACACCGGGGAGCTGTTTTTT. Protein translation: CASSSVNTGELFF.